This entry concerns a single T cell receptor (beta chain). CDR1 and CDR2 (germline): MDHEN, SYDVKM. Trimming removed 2 bases from V and 1 base from J, with 9 bases in between. CDR3 length: 14 amino acids. Original analysis: Nucleated cell counts were estimated from reference gene primer amplification. The protocol was immunoSEQ multiplex PCR, while the TCRdb copy is restricted to in-frame clones and leaves out a portion. The V and J calls and clone size are taken from that table; D and trimming were inferred from the DNA. The sample lists about 200,000 clones, approximately 87% occurring once. The sample belongs to a study of blood T cell repertoires in COVID-19. Study summary: The study drew acute and convalescent COVID-19 samples from the United States, Italy and Spain. T cells, B-cell-depleted T cells, or PBMCs supplied cDNA or gDNA.

The specimen sequenced was peripheral blood. The V call is TRBV28, the J call TRBJ2-7; no reliable D call. This TCR came from a woman aged 70-85 years with acute or convalescent COVID-19. The CDR3 sequence is CASSLVQDSYEQYF. CDR3 coding DNA: TGTGCCAGCAGTTTAGTCCAGGATTCCTACGAGCAGTACTTC.